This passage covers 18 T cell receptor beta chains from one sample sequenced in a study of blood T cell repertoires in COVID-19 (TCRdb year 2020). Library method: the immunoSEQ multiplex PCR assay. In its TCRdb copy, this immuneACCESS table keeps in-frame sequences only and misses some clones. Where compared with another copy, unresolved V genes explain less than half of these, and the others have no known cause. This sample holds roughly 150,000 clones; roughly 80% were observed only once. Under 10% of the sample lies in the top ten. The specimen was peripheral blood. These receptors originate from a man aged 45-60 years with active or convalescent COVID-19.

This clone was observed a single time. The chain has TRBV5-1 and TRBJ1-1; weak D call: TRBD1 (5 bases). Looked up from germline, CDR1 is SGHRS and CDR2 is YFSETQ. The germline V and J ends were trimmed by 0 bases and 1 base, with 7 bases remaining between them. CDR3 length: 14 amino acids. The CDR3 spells CASSLGQQNTEAFF. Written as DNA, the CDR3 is TGCGCCAGCAGCTTGGGACAGCAGAACACTGAAGCTTTCTTT.

CDR3: CASSVRTGGDTGELFF. The CDR3 nucleotides read TGTGCCAGCAGCGTCCGGACAGGGGGCGACACCGGGGAGCTGTTTTTT. V is TRBV9 and J is TRBJ2-2, with 11 bases lining up with TRBD1. Trimming at V came to 2 bases and at J to 3 bases, leaving 3 bases not matched to a gene. Germline CDR1 reads SGDLS; CDR2 reads YYNGEE. The CDR3 sequence is 16 residues long. The full variable domain, in which reference TRBV9 and TRBJ2-2 provide the parts outside the CDR3, is DSGVTQTPKHLITATGQRVTLRCSPRSGDLSVYWYQQSLDQGLQFLIQYYNGEERAKGNILERFSAQQFPDLHSELNLSSLELGDSALYFCASSVRTGGDTGELFFGEGSRLTVL.

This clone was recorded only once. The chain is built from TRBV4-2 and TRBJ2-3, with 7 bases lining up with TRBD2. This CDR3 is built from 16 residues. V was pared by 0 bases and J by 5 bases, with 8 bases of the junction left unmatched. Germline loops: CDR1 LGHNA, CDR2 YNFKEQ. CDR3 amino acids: CASSQERASGGDTQYF. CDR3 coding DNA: TGTGCCAGCAGCCAAGAAAGGGCTAGCGGTGGAGATACGCAGTATTTT.

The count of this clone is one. CDR3 amino acids: CASRSGDTDTQYF. CDR3 in DNA: TGTGCCAGCAGGAGCGGGGACACAGATACGCAGTATTTT. V gene TRBV2 combines with J gene TRBJ2-3, with TRBD2 identical over 7 bases. Trimming at V came to 6 bases and at J to 2 bases, leaving 2 bases not matched to a gene. Germline V lookup: CDR1 SNHLY, CDR2 FYNNEI. The CDR3 runs 13 residues.

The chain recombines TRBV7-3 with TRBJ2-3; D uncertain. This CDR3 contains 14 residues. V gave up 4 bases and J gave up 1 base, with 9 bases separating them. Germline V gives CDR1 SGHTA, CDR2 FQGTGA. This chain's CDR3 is CASSSYLGTDTQYF. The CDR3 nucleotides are TGTGCCAGCAGCTCCTATCTGGGCACAGATACGCAGTATTTT.

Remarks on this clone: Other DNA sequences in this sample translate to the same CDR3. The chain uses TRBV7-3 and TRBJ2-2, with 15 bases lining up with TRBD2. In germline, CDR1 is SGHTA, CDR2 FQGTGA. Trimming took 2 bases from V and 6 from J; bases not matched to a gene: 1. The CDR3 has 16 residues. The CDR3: CASSLGLAGGSGELFF. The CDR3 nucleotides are TGTGCCAGCAGCTTAGGACTAGCGGGAGGGTCCGGGGAGCTGTTTTTT.

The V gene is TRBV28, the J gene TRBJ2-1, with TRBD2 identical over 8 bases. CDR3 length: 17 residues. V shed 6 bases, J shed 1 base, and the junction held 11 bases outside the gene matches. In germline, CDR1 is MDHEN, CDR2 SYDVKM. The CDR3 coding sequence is TGTGCCAGCAGCTTAAACAAGCGGGAGTATTCCTACAATGAGCAGTTCTTC. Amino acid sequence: CASSLNKREYSYNEQFF. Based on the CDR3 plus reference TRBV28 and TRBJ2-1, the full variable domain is DVKVTQSSRYLVKRTGEKVFLECVQDMDHENMFWYRQDPGLGLRLIYFSYDVKMKEKGDIPEGYSVSREKKERFSLILESASTNQTSMYLCASSLNKREYSYNEQFFGPGTRLTVL.

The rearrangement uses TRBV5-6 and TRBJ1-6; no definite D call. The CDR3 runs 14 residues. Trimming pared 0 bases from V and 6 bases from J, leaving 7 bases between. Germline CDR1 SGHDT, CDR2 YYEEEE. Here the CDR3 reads CASSLESVNSPLHF. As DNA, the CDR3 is TGTGCCAGCAGCTTGGAGTCGGTTAATTCACCCCTCCACTTT.

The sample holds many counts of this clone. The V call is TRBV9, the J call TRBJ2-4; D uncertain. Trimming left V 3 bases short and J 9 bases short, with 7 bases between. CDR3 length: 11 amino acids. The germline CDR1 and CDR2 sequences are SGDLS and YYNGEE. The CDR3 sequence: CASSAGGIQYF. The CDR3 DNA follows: TGTGCCAGCAGCGCCGGCGGCATTCAGTACTTC.

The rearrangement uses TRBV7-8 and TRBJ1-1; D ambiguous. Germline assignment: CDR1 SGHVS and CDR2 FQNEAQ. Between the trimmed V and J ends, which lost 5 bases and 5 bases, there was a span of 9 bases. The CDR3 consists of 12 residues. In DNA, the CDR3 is TGTGCCAGCAGCCACCGTGAGACTGAAGCTTTCTTT. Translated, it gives CASSHRETEAFF.

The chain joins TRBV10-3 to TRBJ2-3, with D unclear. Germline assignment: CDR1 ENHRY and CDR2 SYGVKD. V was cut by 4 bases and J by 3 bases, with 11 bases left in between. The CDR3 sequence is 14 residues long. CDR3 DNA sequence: TGTGCCATCAGTGCTGCGACTCAAACAGATACGCAGTATTTT. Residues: CAISAATQTDTQYF.

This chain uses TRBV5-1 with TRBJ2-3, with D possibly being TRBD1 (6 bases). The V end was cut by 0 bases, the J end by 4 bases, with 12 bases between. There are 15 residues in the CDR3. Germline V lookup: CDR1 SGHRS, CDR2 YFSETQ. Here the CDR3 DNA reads TGCGCCAGCAGCTTGGTAGTACAGGGATCAGATACGCAGTATTTT. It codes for CASSLVVQGSDTQYF.

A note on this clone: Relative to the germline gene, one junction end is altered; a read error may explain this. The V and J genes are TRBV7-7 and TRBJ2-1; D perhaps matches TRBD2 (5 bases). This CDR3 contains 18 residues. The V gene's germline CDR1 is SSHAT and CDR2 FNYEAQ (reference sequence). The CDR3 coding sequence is TGTGCTAGCAGCTTAGATATAGGCGGCGGAGGCGAATACAATGAGCAGTTCTTC. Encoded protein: CASSLDIGGGGEYNEQFF.

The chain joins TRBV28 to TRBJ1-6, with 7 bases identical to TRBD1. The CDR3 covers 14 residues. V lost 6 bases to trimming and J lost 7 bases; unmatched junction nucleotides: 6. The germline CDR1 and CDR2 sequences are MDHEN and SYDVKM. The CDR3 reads CASSLQGFNSPLHF. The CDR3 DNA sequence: TGTGCCAGCAGCCTACAGGGGTTCAATTCACCCCTCCACTTT.

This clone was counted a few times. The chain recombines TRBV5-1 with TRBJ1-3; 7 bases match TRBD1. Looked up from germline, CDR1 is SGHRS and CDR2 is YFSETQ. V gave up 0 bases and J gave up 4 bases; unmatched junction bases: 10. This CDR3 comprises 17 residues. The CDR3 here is CASSLESGQLAGNTIYF. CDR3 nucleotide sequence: TGCGCCAGCAGCTTGGAGTCGGGACAGTTGGCAGGAAACACCATATATTTT.

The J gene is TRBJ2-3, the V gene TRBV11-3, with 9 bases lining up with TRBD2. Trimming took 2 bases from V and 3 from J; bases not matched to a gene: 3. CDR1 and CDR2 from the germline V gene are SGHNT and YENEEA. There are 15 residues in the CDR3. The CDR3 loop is CASSLLAGVTDTQYF. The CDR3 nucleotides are TGTGCCAGCAGCTTATTAGCGGGAGTAACAGATACGCAGTATTTT.

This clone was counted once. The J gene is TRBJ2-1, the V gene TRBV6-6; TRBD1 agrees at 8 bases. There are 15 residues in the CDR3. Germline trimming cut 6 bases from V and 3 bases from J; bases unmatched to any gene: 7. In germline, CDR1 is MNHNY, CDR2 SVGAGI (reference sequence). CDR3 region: CASSPTGTGYNEQFF. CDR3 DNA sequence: TGTGCCAGCAGCCCAACCGGGACAGGCTACAATGAGCAGTTCTTC.

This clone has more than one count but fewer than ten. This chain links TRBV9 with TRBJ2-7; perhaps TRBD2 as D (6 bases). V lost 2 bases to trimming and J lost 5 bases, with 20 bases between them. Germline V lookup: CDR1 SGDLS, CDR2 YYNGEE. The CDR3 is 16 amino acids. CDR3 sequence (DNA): TGTGCCAGCAGCGTTGGAGGTGGGGAGGCAAGGGACGAGCAGTACTTC. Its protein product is CASSVGGGEARDEQYF.